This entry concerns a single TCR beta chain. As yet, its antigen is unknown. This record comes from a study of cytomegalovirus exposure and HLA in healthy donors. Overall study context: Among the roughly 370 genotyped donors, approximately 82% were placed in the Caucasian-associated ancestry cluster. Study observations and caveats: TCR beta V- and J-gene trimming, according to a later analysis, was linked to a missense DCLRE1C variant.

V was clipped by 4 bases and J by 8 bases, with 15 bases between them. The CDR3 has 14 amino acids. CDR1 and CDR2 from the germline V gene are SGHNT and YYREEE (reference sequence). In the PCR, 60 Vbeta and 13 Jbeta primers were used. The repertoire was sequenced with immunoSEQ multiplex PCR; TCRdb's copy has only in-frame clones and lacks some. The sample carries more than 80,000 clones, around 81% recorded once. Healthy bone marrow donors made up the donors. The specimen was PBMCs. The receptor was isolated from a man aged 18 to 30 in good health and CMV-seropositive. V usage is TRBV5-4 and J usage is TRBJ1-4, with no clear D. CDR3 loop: CASSLWEGREKLFF. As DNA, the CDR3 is TGTGCCAGCAGCCTGTGGGAGGGTCGAGAAAAACTGTTTTTT.